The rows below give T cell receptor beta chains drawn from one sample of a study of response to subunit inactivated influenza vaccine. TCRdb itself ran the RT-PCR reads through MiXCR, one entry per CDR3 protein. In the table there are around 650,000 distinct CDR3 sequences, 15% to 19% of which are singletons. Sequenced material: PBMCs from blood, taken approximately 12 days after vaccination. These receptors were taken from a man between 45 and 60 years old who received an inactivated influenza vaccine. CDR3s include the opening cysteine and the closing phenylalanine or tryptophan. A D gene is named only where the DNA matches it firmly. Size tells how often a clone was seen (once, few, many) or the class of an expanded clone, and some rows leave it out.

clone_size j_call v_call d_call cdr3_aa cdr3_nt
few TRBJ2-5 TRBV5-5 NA CASSLGSTLPGETQYF TGTGCCAGCAGCTTGGGCTCTACGCTGCCAGGGGAGACCCAGTACTTC
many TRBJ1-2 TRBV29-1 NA CSVDGYYGDSYGYTF TGCAGCGTTGACGGTTACTACGGAGACTCCTATGGCTACACCTTC
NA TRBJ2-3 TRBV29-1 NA CSVDEGWGTDTQYF TGCAGCGTTGATGAGGGGTGGGGCACAGATACGCAGTATTTT
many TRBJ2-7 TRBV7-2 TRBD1 CASSITGDHEQYF TGTGCCAGCAGCATCACAGGGGACCACGAGCAGTACTTC
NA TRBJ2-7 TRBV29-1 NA CSVIRAGKYEQYF TGCAGCGTTATTAGGGCAGGGAAATACGAGCAGTACTTC
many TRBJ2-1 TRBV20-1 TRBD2 CSVPTSGYGWQFF TGCAGTGTTCCGACTAGCGGGTACGGATGGCAGTTCTTC
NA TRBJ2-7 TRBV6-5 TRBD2 CASSSTGGRNEQYF TGTGCCAGCAGTTCCACAGGCGGGAGGAACGAGCAGTACTTC
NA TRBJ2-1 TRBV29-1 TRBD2 CSVGGLAEKGDEQFF TGCAGCGTGGGGGGACTAGCGGAAAAGGGCGATGAGCAGTTCTTC
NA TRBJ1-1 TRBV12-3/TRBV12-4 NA CASSLGTAEAFF TGTGCCAGCAGTTTAGGGACAGCTGAAGCTTTCTTT
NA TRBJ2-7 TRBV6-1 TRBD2 CASRPPTSANSYEQYF TGTGCCAGCAGGCCCCCGACTAGCGCGAACTCCTACGAGCAGTACTTC
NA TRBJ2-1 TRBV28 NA CASNSARFYNEQFF TGTGCCAGCAACTCTGCGCGCTTCTACAATGAGCAGTTCTTC
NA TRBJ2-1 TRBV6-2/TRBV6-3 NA CASSYPGVNEQFF TGTGCCAGCAGTTACCCAGGGGTCAATGAGCAGTTCTTC
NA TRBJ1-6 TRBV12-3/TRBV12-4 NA CASSSQGFNSPLHF TGTGCCAGCAGTTCCCAGGGTTTTAATTCACCCCTCCACTTT
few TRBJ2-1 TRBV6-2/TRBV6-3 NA CASSTDREGNEQFF TGTGCCAGCAGTACGGACAGGGAGGGCAATGAGCAGTTCTTC
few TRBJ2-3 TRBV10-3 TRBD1 CAISRTGDDTQYF TGTGCCATCAGTCGGACAGGGGACGATACGCAGTATTTT
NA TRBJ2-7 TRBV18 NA CASSPTQGSYEQYF TGTGCCAGCTCACCCACGCAGGGATCCTACGAGCAGTACTTC
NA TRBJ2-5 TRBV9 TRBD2 CASSVAAGAQETQYF TGTGCCAGCAGCGTAGCTGCGGGAGCTCAAGAGACCCAGTACTTC
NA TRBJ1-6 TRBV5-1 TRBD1 CASSLEQGGFSPLHF TGCGCCAGCAGCTTGGAGCAGGGGGGTTTTTCACCCCTCCACTTT
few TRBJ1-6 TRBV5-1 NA CASSLAGGNNSPLHF TGCGCCAGCAGCTTGGCCGGGGGAAATAATTCACCCCTCCACTTT
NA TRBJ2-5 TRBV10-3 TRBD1 CAISEQGAGETQYF TGTGCCATCAGTGAACAGGGGGCTGGAGAGACCCAGTACTTC
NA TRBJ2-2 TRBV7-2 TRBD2 CASSVNPGGPAGELFF TGTGCCAGCAGCGTCAACCCGGGGGGGCCCGCCGGGGAGCTGTTTTTT
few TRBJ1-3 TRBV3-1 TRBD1 CASRGTDSGNTIYF TGTGCCAGCAGAGGGACAGACTCTGGAAACACCATATATTTT
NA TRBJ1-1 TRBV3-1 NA CASSQEYTEAFF TGTGCCAGCAGCCAGGAATACACTGAAGCTTTCTTT
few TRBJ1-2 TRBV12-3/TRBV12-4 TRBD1 CASSLQGGAQGYTF TGTGCCAGCAGTTTACAAGGGGGCGCTCAGGGCTACACCTTC
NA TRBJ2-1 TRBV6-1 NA CASGGHSFYNEQFF TGTGCCAGCGGCGGACACTCCTTCTACAATGAGCAGTTCTTC
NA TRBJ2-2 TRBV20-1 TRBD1 CSVGDRNTGELFF TGCAGTGTAGGGGACAGGAACACCGGGGAGCTGTTTTTT
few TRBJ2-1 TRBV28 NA CASTQMGRALYNEQFF TGTGCCAGCACCCAAATGGGACGGGCCCTCTACAATGAGCAGTTCTTC
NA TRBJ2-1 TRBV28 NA CASSLTAPTEQFF TGTGCCAGCAGTTTAACGGCCCCTACTGAGCAGTTCTTC
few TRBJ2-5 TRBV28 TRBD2 CASSLFVASGRASETQYF TGTGCCAGCAGTTTGTTCGTGGCTAGCGGGAGGGCCTCAGAGACCCAGTACTTC
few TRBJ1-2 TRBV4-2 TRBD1 CASSQEVDREGAGYTF TGTGCCAGCAGCCAAGAAGTCGACAGGGAAGGCGCGGGCTACACCTTC
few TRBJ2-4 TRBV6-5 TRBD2 CASSYSLAGVKNIQYF TGTGCCAGCAGTTACTCCCTAGCGGGAGTCAAAAACATTCAGTACTTC
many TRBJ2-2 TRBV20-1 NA CSASLGPPNTGELFF TGCAGTGCTAGTCTAGGGCCTCCGAACACCGGGGAGCTGTTTTTT
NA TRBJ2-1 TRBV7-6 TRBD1 CASSSRQGGSYNEQFF TGTGCCAGCAGCTCTAGACAGGGCGGCTCCTACAATGAGCAGTTCTTC
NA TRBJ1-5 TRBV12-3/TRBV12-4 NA CASRDGLAHQPQHF TGTGCCAGCAGGGACGGGCTAGCCCATCAGCCCCAGCATTTT
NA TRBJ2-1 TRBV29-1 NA CSVELYNEQFF TGCAGCGTGGAACTATACAATGAGCAGTTCTTC
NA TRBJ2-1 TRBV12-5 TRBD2 CASGFRSLRTSGDDNEQFF TGTGCTAGTGGTTTTCGCAGTCTTCGGACTAGCGGGGACGACAATGAGCAGTTCTTC
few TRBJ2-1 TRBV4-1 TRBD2 CASSPILAGGGNEQFF TGCGCCAGCAGCCCGATACTAGCGGGAGGTGGCAATGAGCAGTTCTTC
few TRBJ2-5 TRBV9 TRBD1 CASSEGQGWETQYF TGTGCCAGCAGCGAAGGACAGGGTTGGGAGACCCAGTACTTC
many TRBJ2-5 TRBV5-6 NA CASSLILAETQYF TGTGCCAGCAGCTTGATTCTAGCTGAGACCCAGTACTTC
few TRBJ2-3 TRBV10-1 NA CASSEPGISTDTQYF TGCGCCAGCAGCGAACCCGGGATCAGCACAGATACGCAGTATTTT